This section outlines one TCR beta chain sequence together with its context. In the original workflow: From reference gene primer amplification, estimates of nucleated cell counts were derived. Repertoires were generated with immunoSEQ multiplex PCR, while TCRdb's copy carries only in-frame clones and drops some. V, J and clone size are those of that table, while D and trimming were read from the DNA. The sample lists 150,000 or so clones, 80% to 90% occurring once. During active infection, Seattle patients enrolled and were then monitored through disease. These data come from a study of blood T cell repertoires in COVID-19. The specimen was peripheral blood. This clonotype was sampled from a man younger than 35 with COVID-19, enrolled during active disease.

The CDR3 region has the DNA TGTGCCAGCAGCCTAATCGGGGGACCAACTAATGAAAAACTGTTTTTT. This sequence encodes CASSLIGGPTNEKLFF. V gene TRBV7-2 combines with J gene TRBJ1-4, with TRBD1 as a possible D gene (5 bases). Germline V gives CDR1 SGHTA, CDR2 FQGNSA. V was clipped by 5 bases and J by 0 bases, with 13 bases between them. There are 16 residues in the CDR3.